The TCR beta chain described here comes from a study of blood T cell repertoires in COVID-19. For the study at large: The United States, Italy and Spain were the sources of the acute and convalescent COVID-19 samples. In each case, the material was cDNA or gDNA derived from T cells, B-cell-depleted T cells, or PBMCs.

Measured with immunoSEQ multiplex PCR; TCRdb has only the in-frame clones, and not every one. This table has 250,000 to 400,000 clones, roughly 90% appearing once. Recovered status in Cohort 3 required two negative PCRs, clearance, or symptom resolution. V lost 4 bases, J lost 0 bases, and 9 bases stayed unmatched. The CDR3 is made up of 17 amino acids. The V gene's germline CDR1 is SEHNR and CDR2 FQNEAQ (reference sequence). The specimen was PBMCs or T cells enriched from blood (not recorded which). This chain uses TRBV7-9 with TRBJ2-1; 7 bases line up with TRBD1. The sequence was obtained from a man aged 60 to 69 who had recovered from COVID-19. The CDR3 loop reads CASSYWGQYNSYNEQFF. DNA for the CDR3: TGTGCCAGCAGCTATTGGGGACAGTACAACTCCTACAATGAGCAGTTCTTC.